A single sample is the source of the 27 T cell receptor beta chains below, sequenced in a study of blood T cell repertoires in COVID-19. Data came from immunoSEQ multiplex PCR; TCRdb stores just in-frame clones and leaves some out. The table has around 150,000 clones, roughly 86% seen once. Sequencing was performed on peripheral blood. The receptors were gathered from a man younger than 30 with acute or convalescent COVID-19.

This chain links TRBV7-2 with TRBJ1-1; D gene unclear. The CDR3 runs to 13 residues. Germline V gene lookup returns CDR1 SGHTA and CDR2 FQGNSA. V was pared by 7 bases and J by 5 bases, with 14 bases between. DNA of the CDR3: TGTGCCAGCAACCAGGCTCCTTGGACTGAAGCTTTCTTT. It specifies CASNQAPWTEAFF.

This clone has a handful of counts. V and J are TRBV10-1 and TRBJ1-4; 9 nucleotides match TRBD1. Germline lookup yields CDR1 WNHNN and CDR2 SYGVQD (reference sequence). The V and J ends lost 4 bases and 8 bases, in that order; junction bases with no gene match: 8. The CDR3 spans 15 residues. The CDR3 DNA reads TGCGCCAGCAGTGGCGGGACAGGGTCGTCGGAAAAACTGTTTTTT. As protein: CASSGGTGSSEKLFF.

The genes are TRBV9 and TRBJ2-7, with 7 bases aligning to TRBD1. V trimming: 0 bases; J trimming: 6 bases; junction bases outside the gene matches: 12. The CDR3 covers 16 residues. CDR1 and CDR2 (germline): SGDLS, YYNGEE. This CDR3 is CASSVGPDRANGEQYF. In DNA form, the CDR3 reads TGTGCCAGCAGCGTAGGACCCGACAGGGCTAACGGCGAGCAGTACTTC.

This chain joins TRBV4-1 and TRBJ1-2; D possibly corresponds to TRBD1 (6 bases). V was cut by 0 bases and J by 8 bases, with 16 bases left in between. The CDR3 extends over 15 amino acids. CDR1 and CDR2 from the germline V gene are MGHRA and YSYEKL. The CDR3 bases are TGCGCCAGCAGCCAAGATCTGAGGGGGTTATACGGCTACACCTTC. It yields the protein CASSQDLRGLYGYTF.

To note about this clone: Different DNA sequences within this sample yield the same CDR3. V and J are TRBV30 and TRBJ1-5, with 8 nucleotides matching TRBD1. The germline CDR1 and CDR2 sequences are GTSNPN and SVGIG (reference sequence). V dropped 1 base and J dropped 4; count of bases not matched to a gene: 3. The CDR3 contains 14 residues. The CDR3 is CAWSGGTGNQPQHF. In nucleotides, the CDR3 is TGTGCCTGGAGTGGGGGGACAGGAAATCAGCCCCAGCATTTT.

This sequence joins TRBV24-1 and TRBJ2-1, with D hard to call. The CDR3 sequence is 14 residues long. Germline loops: CDR1 KGHDR, CDR2 SFDVKD. Trimming pared 5 bases from V and 3 bases from J, leaving 10 bases between. DNA of the CDR3: TGTGCCACCAGTGTTAGCCAGATCTACAATGAGCAGTTCTTC. The encoded protein is CATSVSQIYNEQFF.

The DNA for the CDR3 is TGTGCCACCACACAGGGGGCCGGACGCGTGGCTTTCTTT. Its protein product is CATTQGAGRVAFF. This chain links TRBV2 with TRBJ1-1, with 9 bases matching TRBD1. The junction had 14 bases not matched to a gene; V was cut back by 10 bases and J by 11 bases. Germline lookup yields CDR1 SNHLY and CDR2 FYNNEI. The CDR3 runs 13 residues.

This chain uses TRBV19 with TRBJ1-2; D gene ambiguous. V shed 5 bases and J shed 8 bases, with 15 bases lying between them. CDR1 is LNHDA, CDR2 SQIVND, per germline (reference sequence). This CDR3 is 13 amino acids long. The CDR3, as DNA: TGTGCCAGTAGTTTTCGGAGGGAGGAAGGCTACACCTTC. Amino acids: CASSFRREEGYTF.

J is TRBJ1-1 and V is TRBV5-8; 7 nucleotides align to TRBD1. There are 14 residues in the CDR3. V gave up 4 bases and J gave up 0 bases; unmatched junction bases: 3. Germline V CDR1 and CDR2: SGHTS, YDEGEE. The CDR3 region is CASSPRGMNTEAFF. The CDR3 DNA sequence: TGTGCCAGCAGCCCCAGGGGGATGAACACTGAAGCTTTCTTT.

The chain couples TRBV5-1 to TRBJ2-3; 9 bases fit TRBD1. The CDR3 contains 16 residues. V trimming: 4 bases; J trimming: 2 bases; junction bases outside the gene matches: 8. Germline CDR1 is SGHRS and CDR2 is YFSETQ. CDR3 protein: CASSPRGQGYTDTQYF. In DNA form, the CDR3 reads TGCGCCAGCAGCCCCCGGGGACAGGGATACACAGATACGCAGTATTTT.

V is TRBV19 and J is TRBJ2-2; D is undetermined. CDR1 and CDR2 (germline): LNHDA, SQIVND (reference sequence). Trimming shortened V by 7 bases and J by 0 bases, and 9 bases separated the two germline ends. This CDR3 comprises 14 residues. For the CDR3, the DNA is TGTGCCAGTAAAGCAAACCCGAACACCGGGGAGCTGTTTTTT. Protein product: CASKANPNTGELFF.

The chain couples TRBV19 to TRBJ2-3, with 7 bases lining up with TRBD2. The CDR3 runs 15 residues. Per the germline V gene, CDR1 is LNHDA and CDR2 is SQIVND (reference sequence). V lost 2 bases and J lost 4; bases outside the gene matches: 6. CDR3: CASSIMRGRADTQYF. CDR3 bases: TGTGCCAGTAGTATAATGCGGGGGAGGGCAGATACGCAGTATTTT.

This chain connects TRBV7-9 to TRBJ1-4, with a tentative D call TRBD1 (5 bases). In germline, CDR1 is SEHNR, CDR2 FQNEAQ (reference sequence). This CDR3 contains 13 residues. The germline V and J ends were trimmed by 7 bases and 8 bases, with 14 bases remaining between them. The CDR3 is CASNSGRDEKLFF. As DNA, the CDR3 is TGTGCCAGCAACTCAGGGAGGGACGAAAAACTGTTTTTT.

V gene TRBV10-1 combines with J gene TRBJ1-5; D call uncertain. This CDR3 spans 16 amino acids. The germline V gene has CDR1 WNHNN and CDR2 SYGVQD (reference sequence). Trimming pared 2 bases from V and 5 bases from J, leaving 16 bases between. CDR3 region: CASSERAGPGDQPQHF. The CDR3 region has the DNA TGCGCCAGCAGTGAGAGGGCAGGCCCCGGGGATCAGCCCCAGCATTTT.

The table lists this clone with a count of one. CDR3 coding DNA: TGTGCCAGCAGCCAGTTTAGCGGGGGGGCTGCAGATACGCAGTATTTT. Its translation is CASSQFSGGAADTQYF. The chain uses TRBV14 and TRBJ2-3; TRBD2 aligns across 11 bases. The CDR3 length is 16 residues. V gave up 3 bases and J gave up 4 bases; unmatched junction bases: 6. Germline assignment: CDR1 SGHDN and CDR2 FVKESK. Full variable domain (outside the CDR3, taken from reference TRBV14 and TRBJ2-3): EAGVTQFPSHSVIEKGQTVTLRCDPISGHDNLYWYRRVMGKEIKFLLHFVKESKQDESGMPNNRFLAERTGGTYSTLKVQPAELEDSGVYFCASSQFSGGAADTQYFGPGTRLTVL.

Here the CDR3 reads CASSLEPTGLSYEQYF. CDR3 DNA: TGTGCCAGCAGCTTAGAGCCGACAGGGCTTTCCTACGAGCAGTACTTC. J is TRBJ2-7 and V is TRBV11-2; TRBD1 agrees at 7 bases. V gave up 0 bases and J gave up 1 base; unmatched junction bases: 6. The germline CDR1 and CDR2 sequences are SGHAT and FQNNGV. There are 16 residues in the CDR3. The full variable domain, with the rest looked up from reference TRBV11-2 and TRBJ2-7, is EAGVAQSPRYKIIEKRQSVAFWCNPISGHATLYWYQQILGQGPKLLIQFQNNGVVDDSQLPKDRFSAERLKGVDSTLKIQPAKLEDSAVYLCASSLEPTGLSYEQYFGPGTRLTVT.

The gene calls are TRBV11-2 and TRBJ2-2, with 11 bases fitting TRBD1. The V gene end was trimmed by 5 bases and the J gene end by 6 bases; junction bases not matched to a gene: 5. This CDR3 has 15 amino acids. CDR1 is SGHAT, CDR2 FQNNGV, per germline. CDR3 bases: TGTGCCAGCAGCATGGGACAGGGGGACGCCGGGGAGCTGTTTTTT. The encoded protein is CASSMGQGDAGELFF.

The gene calls are TRBV7-9 and TRBJ2-1, with TRBD2 as a possible D gene (5 bases). The CDR3 is 14 amino acids. The V end was cut by 4 bases, the J end by 8 bases, with 15 bases between. The germline gives CDR1 SEHNR, CDR2 FQNEAQ (reference sequence). CDR3 protein: CASSSRGRGDEQFF. For the CDR3, the DNA is TGTGCCAGCAGCTCCAGAGGGCGAGGCGATGAGCAGTTCTTC.

The rearrangement links TRBV30 to TRBJ2-2; no clear D. Germline values: CDR1 GTSNPN, CDR2 SVGIG (reference sequence). The CDR3 loop spans 15 amino acids. V lost 4 bases, J lost 4 bases, and 16 bases lay in between. The CDR3: CAWTAVSLSTGELFF. CDR3 coding DNA: TGTGCCTGGACCGCAGTCTCTTTATCCACCGGGGAGCTGTTTTTT.

A note on this clone: Within the sample, other DNA sequences also encode this same CDR3. V usage is TRBV7-9 and J usage is TRBJ1-5; no clear D gene. The V gene's germline CDR1 is SEHNR and CDR2 FQNEAQ (reference sequence). The length of the CDR3 is 14 residues. The germline V and J ends were trimmed by 1 base and 1 base, with 5 bases remaining between them. The DNA of the CDR3 is TGTGCCAGCAGCTTAGACAGCAGCAATCAGCCCCAGCATTTT. Residues: CASSLDSSNQPQHF.

This chain joins TRBV30 and TRBJ2-3; 9 nucleotides align to TRBD1. This CDR3 has 13 amino acids. Germline CDR1 reads GTSNPN; CDR2 reads SVGIG (reference sequence). V gave up 5 bases and J gave up 4 bases; unmatched junction bases: 4. The CDR3 DNA is TGTGCCTGGGACAGGGGGATGTCAGATACGCAGTATTTT. The encoded protein is CAWDRGMSDTQYF.

The chain uses TRBV7-8 and TRBJ1-1; no clear D. CDR1 and CDR2 from the germline V gene are SGHVS and FQNEAQ. V dropped 5 bases and J dropped 0 bases, with 13 bases sitting between them. CDR3 size: 15 residues. This chain's CDR3 is CASSRRGDMNTEAFF. CDR3 DNA: TGTGCCAGCAGCCGGCGGGGAGATATGAACACTGAAGCTTTCTTT.

The genes are TRBV6-4 and TRBJ2-2, with 8 bases matching TRBD2. The ends lost 2 bases at V and 2 bases at J; junction bases unmatched: 1. The V gene's germline CDR1 is MRHNA and CDR2 SNTAGT. This CDR3 comprises 15 residues. CDR3 DNA sequence: TGTGCCAGCAGTGACCGGGGGGGTAACACCGGGGAGCTGTTTTTT. It specifies CASSDRGGNTGELFF.

The chain recombines TRBV5-8 with TRBJ1-1; D not resolved. The CDR3 covers 14 residues. Deletions cut 4 bases from V and 4 bases from J, with 14 bases between. From germline, CDR1 is SGHTS and CDR2 YDEGEE. The CDR3, as DNA: TGTGCCAGCAGCCCCCGCGCTTCTTCCACTGAAGCTTTCTTT. It translates to CASSPRASSTEAFF.

V is TRBV12-5 and J is TRBJ1-5; D not resolved. Germline CDR1 reads LGHNT; CDR2 reads FRNRAP. Trimming removed 6 bases from V and 2 bases from J, with 23 bases in between. CDR3 length equals 18 residues. This chain's CDR3 is CASGAASIGVGGNQPQHF. For the CDR3, the DNA is TGTGCTAGTGGCGCCGCGAGTATTGGAGTCGGGGGCAATCAGCCCCAGCATTTT. Full variable domain (missing parts from reference TRBV12-5 and TRBJ1-5): DARVTQTPRHKVTEMGQEVTMRCQPILGHNTVFWYRQTMMQGLELLAYFRNRAPLDDSGMPKDRFSAEMPDATLATLKIQPSEPRDSAVYFCASGAASIGVGGNQPQHFGDGTRLSIL.

In this sample, this clone turned up once. V and J are TRBV5-3 and TRBJ1-1; D may be TRBD1 (6 bases). TRBV5-3 counts as an open reading frame of uncertain function. Between the trimmed V and J ends, which lost 3 bases and 3 bases, there was a span of 9 bases. The CDR3 is made up of 13 amino acids. This CDR3 reads CARSSRQDTEAFF. In nucleotides, the CDR3 is TGTGCCAGAAGCTCCCGACAGGACACTGAAGCTTTCTTT.

J is TRBJ1-6 and V is TRBV4-1; 8 bases line up with TRBD1. This CDR3 is built from 16 residues. CDR1 MGHRA and CDR2 YSYEKL come from the germline V gene. J lost 7 bases, V lost 1 base, and 6 bases had no gene match. The CDR3 region is CASSQGQGRRNSPLHF. CDR3 coding DNA: TGCGCCAGCAGCCAAGGACAGGGGCGTAGGAATTCACCCCTCCACTTT.